These 6 T cell receptor beta chains were all obtained from the same sample, sequenced in a study of blood T cell repertoires in COVID-19. Sequencing was performed with immunoSEQ multiplex PCR; in TCRdb, only in-frame clones are kept and a portion is missing. The sample shows 200,000 to 250,000 clones, about nine tenths of them seen only once. The sample taken for sequencing was PBMCs or T cells enriched from blood (not recorded which). The receptors shown here come from a woman between 45 and 60 years old in a cohort exposed to, infected with or recovered from COVID-19 (not recorded which).

In its sample, this clone was seen a few times. The CDR3 spells CASSLASGGSGNTIYF. The CDR3 bases are TGCGCCAGCAGCTTGGCTTCGGGGGGCTCTGGAAACACCATATATTTT. This sequence joins TRBV5-1 and TRBJ1-3, with a weak D call TRBD1 (5 bases). The CDR3 has 16 amino acids. Germline CDR1 is SGHRS and CDR2 is YFSETQ. Trimming shortened V by 0 bases and J by 0 bases, and 10 bases separated the two germline ends. Variable domain in full (rest from reference TRBV5-1 and TRBJ1-3): KAGVTQTPRYLIKTRGQQVTLSCSPISGHRSVSWYQQTPGQGLQFLFEYFSETQRNKGNFPGRFSGRQFSNSRSEMNVSTLELGDSALYLCASSLASGGSGNTIYFGEGSWLTVV.

The chain carries TRBV4-1 and TRBJ1-1; 7 positions match TRBD1. The CDR3 runs to 13 residues. CDR1 and CDR2 (germline): MGHRA, YSYEKL. J lost 11 bases, V lost 0 bases, and 6 bases had no gene match. DNA of the CDR3: TGCGCCAGCAGCCAAGAGACGGGGACAGCGGCTTTCTTT. Protein: CASSQETGTAAFF.

The chain employs TRBV10-1 and TRBJ1-1; maybe TRBD1 (6 bases). Trimming removed 7 bases from V and 1 base from J, with 13 bases in between. This CDR3 is built from 14 residues. In germline, CDR1 is WNHNN, CDR2 SYGVQD (reference sequence). CDR3 nucleotide sequence: TGCGCCAGCACAGGCAGGGGTACGAACACTGAAGCTTTCTTT. Encoded protein: CASTGRGTNTEAFF.

The chain employs TRBV11-3 and TRBJ2-5, with a possible D match to TRBD2 (6 bases). V shed 1 base and J shed 0 bases, with 9 bases lying between them. Germline V gene sequence: CDR1 SGHNT, CDR2 YENEEA. This CDR3 is 15 amino acids long. The CDR3 here is CASSLGAGNQETQYF. CDR3 sequence (DNA): TGTGCCAGCAGCTTAGGCGCGGGGAACCAAGAGACCCAGTACTTC.

The J gene is TRBJ2-3, the V gene TRBV28; 7 bases align to TRBD1. CDR1 MDHEN and CDR2 SYDVKM come from the germline V gene. After removal of 6 bases from V and 6 bases from J, the junction contained 3 bases not matched to a gene. CDR3 length: 12 amino acids. CDR3 in DNA: TGTGCCAGCAGCAGGGGGTGGGATACGCAGTATTTT. Amino acid sequence: CASSRGWDTQYF.

About this clone: Within the sample, other DNA sequences also encode this same CDR3. The chain carries TRBV5-6 and TRBJ1-1, with D uncertain. CDR3 length equals 12 residues. CDR1 and CDR2 (germline): SGHDT, YYEEEE. Trimming took off 1 base at V and 5 bases at J, with 6 bases between the two ends. CDR3 loop: CASSLPGTEAFF. The CDR3 nucleotides read TGTGCCAGCAGCTTGCCGGGTACTGAAGCTTTCTTT. Full variable domain (missing parts from reference TRBV5-6 and TRBJ1-1): DAGVTQSPTHLIKTRGQQVTLRCSPKSGHDTVSWYQQALGQGPQFIFQYYEEEERQRGNFPDRFSGHQFPNYSSELNVNALLLGDSALYLCASSLPGTEAFFGQGTRLTVV.